One and the same sample provided the 15 T cell receptor beta chains below, sequenced in a study of T-cell memory formation after mild COVID-19. TCRdb independently ran MiXCR on the 5' RACE reads; one entry per CDR3 protein. The sample yields hundreds of thousands of distinct CDR3 sequences, approximately 14% seen once. The specimen sequenced was PBMCs or a T cell subset sorted from them (not recorded which). These receptor sequences come from a man between 18 and 35 years old who had mild COVID-19 (a few samples of this study predate the infection). Cell type and time point are not known.

This sequence joins TRBV3-1 and TRBJ1-1; perhaps TRBD1 as D (5 bases). The CDR3 totals 16 residues. Germline values: CDR1 LGHDT, CDR2 YNNKEL (reference sequence). Trimming removed 1 base at V and 0 bases at J, with 12 bases between. This CDR3 reads CASSQARGIMNTEAFF. The CDR3 coding sequence is TGTGCCAGCAGCCAAGCCCGGGGGATTATGAACACTGAAGCTTTCTTT.

In this sample, this clonotype turned up a few times. The chain joins TRBV7-2 to TRBJ1-6; possible D gene TRBD1, 5 bases. This CDR3 region has 15 residues. V lost 0 bases, J lost 9 bases, and 12 bases lay in between. CDR1 is SGHTA and CDR2 is FQGNSA in the germline V gene. This CDR3 reads CASSLALGLFSPLHF. DNA of the CDR3: TGTGCCAGCAGCTTAGCTCTGGGGCTGTTTTCACCCCTCCACTTT.

This clonotype was seen only a few times. This rearrangement joins TRBV7-2 to TRBJ2-7, with 10 bases identical to TRBD1. The CDR3 is 15 residues long. The germline V gene encodes CDR1 SGHTA and CDR2 FQGNSA. V was pared by 5 bases and J by 7 bases, with 11 bases of the junction left unmatched. DNA for the CDR3: TGTGCCAGCAGCCCCCGGGACAGGGGACTTTCTGAGCAGTACTTC. Its translation: CASSPRDRGLSEQYF.

The table lists this clonotype with a few counts. The rearrangement joins TRBV20-1 to TRBJ2-3; D unresolved. Deletions cut 1 base from V and 1 base from J, with 9 bases between. The CDR3 totals 14 residues. CDR1 and CDR2 from the germline V gene are DFQATT and SNEGSKA (reference sequence). The CDR3 loop is CSARVEMGTDTQYF. In DNA form, the CDR3 reads TGCAGTGCTAGAGTGGAGATGGGCACAGATACGCAGTATTTT.

This clonotype was found a few times. The rearrangement joins TRBV20-1 to TRBJ1-2; a weak D match, TRBD1 (6 bases). CDR1 and CDR2 from the germline V gene are DFQATT and SNEGSKA (reference sequence). V was clipped by 0 bases and J by 6 bases, with 14 bases between them. CDR3 length: 14 residues. In DNA form, the CDR3 reads TGCAGTGCTAGAGATATCCAGGGGCTGAATGGCTACACCTTC. It is translated as CSARDIQGLNGYTF.

This clonotype came up a few times. V and J are TRBV12-3 or TRBV12-4 and TRBJ1-2; D remains unclear. The V end was cut by 6 bases, the J end by 3 bases, with 5 bases between. The CDR3 totals 11 residues. The CDR3 loop is CASSPDYGYTF. CDR3 nucleotide sequence: TGTGCCAGCAGCCCAGACTATGGCTACACCTTC.

This chain connects TRBV9 to TRBJ1-2, with D unresolved. The CDR3 covers 13 residues. The V gene lost 0 bases and the J gene lost 7 bases, with 10 bases spanning the gap. The germline V gene encodes CDR1 SGDLS and CDR2 YYNGEE. This chain's CDR3 is CASSVGGEFGYTF. The CDR3 nucleotides read TGTGCCAGCAGCGTAGGCGGGGAATTTGGCTACACCTTC.

This clonotype was detected only a few times. This chain uses TRBV6-6 with TRBJ1-1; D unclear. The V and J ends lost 5 bases and 6 bases respectively, with 7 bases between them. CDR3 length: 11 amino acids. Germline lookup yields CDR1 MNHNY and CDR2 SVGAGI (reference sequence). The CDR3 region is CASSEQSEAFF. CDR3 DNA sequence: TGTGCCAGCAGTGAGCAGTCTGAAGCTTTCTTT.

This clonotype showed up many times. The V call is TRBV20-1, the J call TRBJ2-2, with TRBD2 identical over 12 bases. Trimming at V came to 1 base and at J to 4 bases, leaving 7 bases not matched to a gene. The CDR3 sequence is 17 residues long. CDR1 is DFQATT, CDR2 SNEGSKA, per germline (reference sequence). For the CDR3, the DNA is TGCAGTGCTAGAGGTCCTAGCGGGGGGGCCGGCACCGGGGAGCTGTTTTTT. It translates to CSARGPSGGAGTGELFF.

This clonotype was picked up a small number of times. This sequence joins TRBV4-1 and TRBJ2-7; D gene unclear. V lost 0 bases and J lost 3, with 12 bases in between. Germline V gives CDR1 MGHRA, CDR2 YSYEKL. This CDR3 has 15 amino acids. CDR3 residues: CASSQDNGWFYEQYV. The CDR3 DNA reads as TGCGCCAGCAGCCAAGATAACGGGTGGTTCTACGAGCAGTACGTC.

The J gene is TRBJ1-2, the V gene TRBV24-1, with D hard to call. Germline CDR1 KGHDR, CDR2 SFDVKD. The CDR3 runs 12 residues. With 4 bases removed from V and 4 bases from J, the gap between germline ends came to 6 bases. CDR3 protein: CATSETRYGYTF. DNA of the CDR3: TGTGCCACCAGTGAGACTCGCTATGGCTACACCTTC.

Many counts were recorded for this clonotype. The CDR3 loop is CASSLDPGLAGELFF. CDR3 DNA: TGCGCCAGCAGCTTGGACCCGGGATTGGCCGGGGAGCTGTTTTTT. The rearrangement joins TRBV5-1 to TRBJ2-2; D possibly corresponds to TRBD2 (5 bases). Germline V lookup: CDR1 SGHRS, CDR2 YFSETQ. V gave up 0 bases and J gave up 6 bases, with 12 bases separating them. The CDR3 is 15 amino acids.

This clonotype was observed a handful of times. The chain recombines TRBV12-3 or TRBV12-4 with TRBJ2-2; perhaps TRBD1 as D (5 bases). This CDR3 comprises 16 residues. V shed 3 bases and J shed 5 bases, with 16 bases lying between them. The CDR3 reads CASSFGGNRKTGELFF. For the CDR3, the DNA is TGTGCCAGCAGTTTTGGTGGGAACAGGAAGACCGGGGAGCTGTTTTTT.

The gene calls are TRBV9 and TRBJ1-3, with TRBD1 matching 11 bases. The germline gives CDR1 SGDLS, CDR2 YYNGEE. With 3 bases clipped from V and 0 bases from J, the junction kept 5 bases outside the gene matches. CDR3 length: 17 amino acids. CDR3 DNA sequence: TGTGCCAGCAGCGCGCCGGGACAGGGGGTCTCTGGAAACACCATATATTTT. It translates to CASSAPGQGVSGNTIYF.

This clonotype was counted at least ten times. The rearrangement links TRBV12-3 or TRBV12-4 to TRBJ2-5, with D uncertain. The CDR3 is made up of 13 amino acids. The V end was cut by 6 bases, the J end by 2 bases, with 10 bases between. The CDR3 here is CASRLNGQETQYF. The CDR3 DNA reads as TGTGCCAGCAGGCTCAACGGGCAAGAGACCCAGTACTTC.